This TCR beta chain comes out of a study of regulatory T cells in long-lasting Graves disease. Time point of the sample: newly diagnosed GD, antithyroid drugs for less than 3 months. PBMC-extracted RNA yielded the TCR library. Peripheral blood, at roughly 8.4 milliliters, went into EDTA tubes. Study-wide points: Comparison showed that persistent patients shared more public clonotypes (about 3,000) than new patients (approximately 930). There were preferences for TRBV28, TRBJ1-2 and TRBJ2-5 in persistent disease.

Note on this clonotype: Its antigen is as yet unknown.

The TCR beta library used iRepertoire HTBI primers with Arm-PCR amplification of CDR3. From the multiplex PCR reads, TCRdb called clonotypes with MiXCR, one entry per CDR3 protein. This sample has about 620,000 distinct CDR3 sequences, with 16% found just once. CDR1 is MDHEN, CDR2 SYDVKM, per germline. V was clipped by 6 bases and J by 3 bases, with 20 bases between them. CDR3 length: 16 residues. These data also featured in a second study, about T cells in Graves' hyperthyroidism and ophthalmopathy.

The sample consisted of peripheral blood mononuclear cells (PBMCs), taken at new diagnosis, from a patient treated with antithyroid drugs. J is TRBJ2-5 and V is TRBV28, with D unresolved. This receptor was obtained from a woman under 40 with Graves disease. CDR3 DNA sequence: TGTGCCAGCAGCCCCCGAAGAGAGGAGCCGAAAGAGACCCAGTACTTC. It yields the protein CASSPRREEPKETQYF.